This TCR beta chain was sequenced in a study of patients and donors after allogeneic stem cell transplantation. This clonotype was observed a few times. The germline V and J ends were trimmed by 7 bases and 5 bases, with 20 bases remaining between them. CDR1 is SEHNR, CDR2 FQNEAQ, per germline (reference sequence). The CDR3 is 16 amino acids. TCRdb independently ran MiXCR on the RT-PCR reads; one entry per CDR3 protein. This table has 150,000 to 200,000 distinct CDR3 sequences, around 28% appearing once. The clonotype was recovered from a human donor who was either an allogeneic HSCT recipient or a stem cell or donor lymphocyte infusion donor (not recorded which). It is not recorded whose cells these are; they may come from a transplant donor. Sequencing used blood, either unsorted or a sorted T cell fraction (not recorded which). The chain uses TRBV7-9 and TRBJ1-4, with D perhaps matching TRBD1 (6 bases). CDR3 residues: CASTLGGGGPNEKLFF. As DNA, the CDR3 is TGTGCCAGCACCCTAGGAGGGGGGGGGCCGAATGAAAAACTGTTTTTT.